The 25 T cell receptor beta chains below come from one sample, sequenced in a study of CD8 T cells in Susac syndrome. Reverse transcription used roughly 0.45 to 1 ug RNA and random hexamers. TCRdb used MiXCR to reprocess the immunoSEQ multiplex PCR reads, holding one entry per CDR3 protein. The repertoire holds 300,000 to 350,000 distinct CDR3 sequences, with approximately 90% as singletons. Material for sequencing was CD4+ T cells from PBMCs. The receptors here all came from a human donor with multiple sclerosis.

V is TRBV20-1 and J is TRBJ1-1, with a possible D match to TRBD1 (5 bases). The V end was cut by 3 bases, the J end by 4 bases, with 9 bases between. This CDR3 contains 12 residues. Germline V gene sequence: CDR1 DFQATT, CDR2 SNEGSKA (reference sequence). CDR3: CSARVGGTEAFF. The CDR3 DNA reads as TGCAGTGCTAGGGTCGGGGGCACTGAAGCTTTCTTT.

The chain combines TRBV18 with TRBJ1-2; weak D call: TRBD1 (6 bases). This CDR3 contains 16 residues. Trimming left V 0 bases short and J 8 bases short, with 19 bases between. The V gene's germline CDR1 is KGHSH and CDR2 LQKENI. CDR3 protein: CASSPPVGGAPRGYTF. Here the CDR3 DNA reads TGTGCCAGCTCACCACCGGTGGGGGGCGCCCCGCGGGGCTACACCTTC.

The CDR3 bases are TGCGGGGGGGGGTCTTACGGAAACACCATATATTTT. This translates into CGGGSYGNTIYF. This chain connects TRBV20-1 to TRBJ1-3, with D possibly being TRBD1 (5 bases). The germline CDR1 and CDR2 sequences are DFQATT and SNEGSKA (reference sequence). The CDR3 extends over 12 amino acids.

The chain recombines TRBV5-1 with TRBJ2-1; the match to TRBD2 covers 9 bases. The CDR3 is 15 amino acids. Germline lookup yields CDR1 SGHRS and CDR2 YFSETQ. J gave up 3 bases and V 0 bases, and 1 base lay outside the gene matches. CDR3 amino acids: CASSLASGNYNEQFF. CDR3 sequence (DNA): TGCGCCAGCAGCTTGGCTAGCGGGAACTACAATGAGCAGTTCTTC.

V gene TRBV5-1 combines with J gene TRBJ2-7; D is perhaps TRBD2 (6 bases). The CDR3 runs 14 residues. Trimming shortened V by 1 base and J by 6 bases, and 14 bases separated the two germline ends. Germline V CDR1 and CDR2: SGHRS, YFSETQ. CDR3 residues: CASSLIAGTGEQYF. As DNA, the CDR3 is TGCGCCAGCAGCTTGATCGCGGGGACCGGCGAGCAGTACTTC.

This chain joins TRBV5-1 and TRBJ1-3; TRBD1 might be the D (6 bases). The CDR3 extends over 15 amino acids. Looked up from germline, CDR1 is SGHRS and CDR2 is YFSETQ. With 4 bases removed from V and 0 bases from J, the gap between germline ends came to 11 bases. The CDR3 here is CASSKQGASGNTIYF. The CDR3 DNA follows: TGCGCCAGCAGCAAACAGGGAGCCTCTGGAAACACCATATATTTT.

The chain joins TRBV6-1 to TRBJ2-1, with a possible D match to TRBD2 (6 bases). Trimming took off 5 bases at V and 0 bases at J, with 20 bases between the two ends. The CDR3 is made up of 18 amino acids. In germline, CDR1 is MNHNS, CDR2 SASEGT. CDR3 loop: CASSKSSEAGLSYNEQFF. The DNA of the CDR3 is TGTGCCAGCAGTAAAAGCAGTGAGGCGGGACTCTCCTACAATGAGCAGTTCTTC.

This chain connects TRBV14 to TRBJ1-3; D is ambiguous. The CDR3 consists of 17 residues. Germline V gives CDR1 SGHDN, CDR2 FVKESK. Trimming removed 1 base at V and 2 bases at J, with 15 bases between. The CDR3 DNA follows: TGTGCCAGCAGCCAAGTCTACCGATTGCCCCCTGGAAACACCATATATTTT. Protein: CASSQVYRLPPGNTIYF.

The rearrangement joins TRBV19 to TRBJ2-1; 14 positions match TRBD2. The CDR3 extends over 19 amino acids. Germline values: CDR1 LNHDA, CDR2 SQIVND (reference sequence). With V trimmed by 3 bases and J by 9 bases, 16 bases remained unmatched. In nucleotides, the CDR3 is TGTGCCAGTAGTATGTCGGGACTAGCGGGAGCCCACAAAAGGGGTGAGCAGTTCTTC. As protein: CASSMSGLAGAHKRGEQFF. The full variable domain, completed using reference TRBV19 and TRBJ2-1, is DGGITQSPKYLFRKEGQNVTLSCEQNLNHDAMYWYRQDPGQGLRLIYYSQIVNDFQKGDIAEGYSVSREKKESFPLTVTSAQKNPTAFYLCASSMSGLAGAHKRGEQFFGPGTRLTVL.

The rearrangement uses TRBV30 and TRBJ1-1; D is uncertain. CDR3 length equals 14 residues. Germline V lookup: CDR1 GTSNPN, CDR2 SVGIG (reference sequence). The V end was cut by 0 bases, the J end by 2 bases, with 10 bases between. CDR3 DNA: TGTGCCTGGAGTGTACCAGAATTTAACACTGAAGCTTTCTTT. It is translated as CAWSVPEFNTEAFF.

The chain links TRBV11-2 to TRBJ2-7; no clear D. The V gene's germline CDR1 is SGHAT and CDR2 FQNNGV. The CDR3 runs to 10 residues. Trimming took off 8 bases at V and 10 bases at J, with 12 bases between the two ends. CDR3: CASLPTYQYF. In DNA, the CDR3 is TGTGCCAGCCTACCTACGTACCAGTACTTC. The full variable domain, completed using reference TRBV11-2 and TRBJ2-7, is EAGVAQSPRYKIIEKRQSVAFWCNPISGHATLYWYQQILGQGPKLLIQFQNNGVVDDSQLPKDRFSAERLKGVDSTLKIQPAKLEDSAVYLCASLPTYQYFGPGTRLTVT.

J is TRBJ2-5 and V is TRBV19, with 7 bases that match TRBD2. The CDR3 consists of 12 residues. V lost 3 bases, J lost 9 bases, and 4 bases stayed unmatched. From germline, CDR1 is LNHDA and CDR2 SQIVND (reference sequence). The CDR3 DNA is TGTGCCAGTAGTATCCCTCGGGGGGCCCAGTACTTC. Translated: CASSIPRGAQYF.

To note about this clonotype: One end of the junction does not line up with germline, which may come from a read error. The CDR3 loop reads CASSIERGYTGELFF. CDR3 DNA sequence: TGTGCCAGTAGTATAGAGAGGGGATACACCGGGGAGCTTTTTTTT. The chain joins TRBV19 to TRBJ2-2; D possibly matches TRBD1 or TRBD2 (5 bases each). Germline V lookup: CDR1 LNHDA, CDR2 SQIVND (reference sequence). CDR3 length: 15 residues.

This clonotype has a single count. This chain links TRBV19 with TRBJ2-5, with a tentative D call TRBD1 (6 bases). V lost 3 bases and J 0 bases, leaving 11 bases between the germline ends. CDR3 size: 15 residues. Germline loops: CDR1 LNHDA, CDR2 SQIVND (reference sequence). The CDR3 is CASSIPGTYQETQYF. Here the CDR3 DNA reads TGTGCCAGTAGTATTCCCGGGACATACCAAGAGACCCAGTACTTC.

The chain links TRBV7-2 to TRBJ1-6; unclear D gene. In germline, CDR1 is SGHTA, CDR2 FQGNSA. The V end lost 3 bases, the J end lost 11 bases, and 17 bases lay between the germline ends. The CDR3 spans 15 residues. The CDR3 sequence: CASSFPLDVGAPLHF. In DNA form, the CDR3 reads TGTGCCAGCAGCTTCCCCTTGGACGTCGGAGCACCCCTCCACTTT. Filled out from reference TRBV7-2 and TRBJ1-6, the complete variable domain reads GAGVSQSPSNKVTEKGKDVELRCDPISGHTALYWYRQSLGQGLEFLIYFQGNSAPDKSGLPSDRFSAERTGGSVSTLTIQRTQQEDSAVYLCASSFPLDVGAPLHFGNGTRLTVT.

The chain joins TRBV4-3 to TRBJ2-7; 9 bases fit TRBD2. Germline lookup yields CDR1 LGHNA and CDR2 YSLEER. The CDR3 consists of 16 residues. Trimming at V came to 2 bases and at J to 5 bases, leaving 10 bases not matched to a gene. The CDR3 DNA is TGCGCCAGCAGCCAATCGGAGGGACTAGCAGTCCACGAGCAGTACTTC. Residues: CASSQSEGLAVHEQYF.

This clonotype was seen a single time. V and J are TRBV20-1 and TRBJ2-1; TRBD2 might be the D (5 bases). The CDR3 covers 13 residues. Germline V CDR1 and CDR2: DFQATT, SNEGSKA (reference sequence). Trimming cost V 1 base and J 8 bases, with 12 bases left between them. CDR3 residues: CSARVPSFHEQFF. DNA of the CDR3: TGCAGTGCTAGAGTCCCTAGCTTCCATGAGCAGTTCTTC.

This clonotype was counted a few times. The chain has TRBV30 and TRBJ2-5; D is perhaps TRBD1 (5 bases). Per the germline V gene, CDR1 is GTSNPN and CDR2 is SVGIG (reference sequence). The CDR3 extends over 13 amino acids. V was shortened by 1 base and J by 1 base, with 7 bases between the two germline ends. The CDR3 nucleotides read TGTGCCTGGAGTGGGGGCCTCCAAGAGACCCAGTACTTC. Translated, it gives CAWSGGLQETQYF.

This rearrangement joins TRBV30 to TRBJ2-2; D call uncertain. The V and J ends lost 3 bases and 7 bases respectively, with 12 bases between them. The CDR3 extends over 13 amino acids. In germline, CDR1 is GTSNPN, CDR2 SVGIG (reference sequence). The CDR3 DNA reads TGTGCCTGGAGCTCCGAGAATCACGGGGAGCTGTTTTTT. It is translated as CAWSSENHGELFF.

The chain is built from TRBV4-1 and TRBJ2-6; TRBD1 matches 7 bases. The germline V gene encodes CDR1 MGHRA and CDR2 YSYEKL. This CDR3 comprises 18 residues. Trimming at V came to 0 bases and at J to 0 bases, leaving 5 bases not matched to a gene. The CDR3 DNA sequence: TGCGCCAGCAGCCAAGAAGGGACAGTCGACTCTGGGGCCAACGTCCTGACTTTC. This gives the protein CASSQEGTVDSGANVLTF.

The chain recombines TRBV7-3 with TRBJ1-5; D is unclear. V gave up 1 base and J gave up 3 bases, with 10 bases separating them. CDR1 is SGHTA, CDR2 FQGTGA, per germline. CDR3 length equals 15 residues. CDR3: CASSLNRVLNQPQHF. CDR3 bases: TGTGCCAGCAGCTTAAACCGGGTTCTCAATCAGCCCCAGCATTTT.

The CDR3 coding sequence is TGTGCCAGCAGCTCGGGCGGGGGATTGGCTTTCTTT. Its protein is CASSSGGGLAFF. The gene calls are TRBV3-1 and TRBJ1-1, with a tentative D call TRBD1 (5 bases). The V and J ends lost 5 bases and 11 bases respectively, with 15 bases between them. The CDR3 totals 12 residues. In germline, CDR1 is LGHDT, CDR2 YNNKEL (reference sequence).

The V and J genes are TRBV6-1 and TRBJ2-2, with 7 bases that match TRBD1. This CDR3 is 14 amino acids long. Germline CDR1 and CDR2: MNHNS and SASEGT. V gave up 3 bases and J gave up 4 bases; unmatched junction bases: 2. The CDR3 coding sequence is TGTGCCAGCAGTGACCGGGACAGCACCGGGGAGCTGTTTTTT. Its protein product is CASSDRDSTGELFF.

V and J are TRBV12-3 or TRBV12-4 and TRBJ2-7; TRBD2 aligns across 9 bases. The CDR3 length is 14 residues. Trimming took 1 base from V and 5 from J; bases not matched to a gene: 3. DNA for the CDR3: TGTGCCAGCAGTTTAGGGACTAGCGTTCACGAGCAGTACTTC. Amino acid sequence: CASSLGTSVHEQYF.

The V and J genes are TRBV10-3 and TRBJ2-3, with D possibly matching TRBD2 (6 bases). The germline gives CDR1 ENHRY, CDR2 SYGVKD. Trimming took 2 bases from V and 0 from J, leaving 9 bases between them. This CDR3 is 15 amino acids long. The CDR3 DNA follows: TGTGCCATCAGTGAGAAGGGGACTAGCACAGATACGCAGTATTTT. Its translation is CAISEKGTSTDTQYF.